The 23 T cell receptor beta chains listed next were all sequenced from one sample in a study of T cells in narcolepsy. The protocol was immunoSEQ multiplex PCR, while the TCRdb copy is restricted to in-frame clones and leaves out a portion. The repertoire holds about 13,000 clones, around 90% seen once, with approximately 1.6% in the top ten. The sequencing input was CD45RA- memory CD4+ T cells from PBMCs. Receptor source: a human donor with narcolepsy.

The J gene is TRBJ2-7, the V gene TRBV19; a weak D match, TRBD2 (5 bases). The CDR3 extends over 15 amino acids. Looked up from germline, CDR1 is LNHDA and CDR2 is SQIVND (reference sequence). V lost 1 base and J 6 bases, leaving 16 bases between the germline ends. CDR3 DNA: TGTGCCAGTAGTATAGGGGGAGCCGTGTTGCGCGAGCAGTACTTC. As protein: CASSIGGAVLREQYF. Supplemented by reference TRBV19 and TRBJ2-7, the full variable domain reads DGGITQSPKYLFRKEGQNVTLSCEQNLNHDAMYWYRQDPGQGLRLIYYSQIVNDFQKGDIAEGYSVSREKKESFPLTVTSAQKNPTAFYLCASSIGGAVLREQYFGPGTRLTVT.

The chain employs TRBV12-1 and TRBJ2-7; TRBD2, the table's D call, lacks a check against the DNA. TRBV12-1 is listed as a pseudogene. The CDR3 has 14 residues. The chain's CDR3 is CARRTSGSYREQYF. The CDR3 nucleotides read TGTGCCAGGAGGACTAGCGGGAGTTATCGCGAGCAGTACTTC.

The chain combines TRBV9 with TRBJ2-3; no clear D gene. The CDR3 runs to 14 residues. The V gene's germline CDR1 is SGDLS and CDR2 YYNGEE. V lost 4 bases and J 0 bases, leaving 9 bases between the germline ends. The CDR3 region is CASSSRASTDTQYF. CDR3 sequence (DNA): TGTGCCAGCAGCTCAAGAGCTAGCACAGATACGCAGTATTTT.

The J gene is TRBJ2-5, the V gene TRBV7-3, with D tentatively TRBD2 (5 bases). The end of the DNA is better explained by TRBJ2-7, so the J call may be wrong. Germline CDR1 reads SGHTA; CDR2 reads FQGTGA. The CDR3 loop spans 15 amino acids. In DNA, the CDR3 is TGTGCCAGCAGCTTAGACGGCGGACTCTCCTACGAGCAGTACTTC. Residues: CASSLDGGLSYEQYF.

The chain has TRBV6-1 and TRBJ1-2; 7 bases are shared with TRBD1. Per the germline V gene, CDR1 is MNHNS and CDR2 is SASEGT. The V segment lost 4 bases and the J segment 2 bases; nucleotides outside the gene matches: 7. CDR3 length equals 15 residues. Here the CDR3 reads CASSVSGGQNYGYTF. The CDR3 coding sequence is TGTGCCAGCAGTGTCAGTGGGGGACAGAACTATGGCTACACCTTC.

CDR3 sequence: CASRPRTATNEKLFF. The CDR3 DNA reads as TGTGCCAGCAGGCCTCGGACAGCAACTAATGAAAAACTGTTTTTT. V and J are TRBV6-5 and TRBJ1-4, with D possibly TRBD1 on 6 matching bases. There are 15 residues in the CDR3. Deletions cut 6 bases from V and 0 bases from J, with 11 bases between. CDR1 and CDR2 from the germline V gene are MNHEY and SVGAGI.

The DNA for the CDR3 is TGTGCCAGCAGCTTGGGGCAGGGAGGCCTCGGTGAGCAGTTCTTC. It codes for CASSLGQGGLGEQFF. The genes are TRBV5-4 and TRBJ2-1, with D possibly matching TRBD2 (6 bases). V was clipped by 0 bases and J by 9 bases, with 16 bases between them. Germline V gene lookup returns CDR1 SGHNT and CDR2 YYREEE (reference sequence). This CDR3 is built from 15 residues.

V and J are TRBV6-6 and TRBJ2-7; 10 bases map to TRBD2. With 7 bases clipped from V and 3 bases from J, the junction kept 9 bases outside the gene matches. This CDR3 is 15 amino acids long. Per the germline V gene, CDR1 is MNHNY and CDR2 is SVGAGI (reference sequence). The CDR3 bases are TGTGCCAGCATGGGGTCCGGGACTAGCGTCTACGAGCAGTACTTC. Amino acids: CASMGSGTSVYEQYF.

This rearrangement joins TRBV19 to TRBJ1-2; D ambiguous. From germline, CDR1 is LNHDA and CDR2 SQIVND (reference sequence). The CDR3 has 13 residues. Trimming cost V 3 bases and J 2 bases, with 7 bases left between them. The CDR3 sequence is CASSISSNYGYTF. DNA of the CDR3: TGTGCCAGTAGTATTTCTTCCAACTATGGCTACACCTTC.

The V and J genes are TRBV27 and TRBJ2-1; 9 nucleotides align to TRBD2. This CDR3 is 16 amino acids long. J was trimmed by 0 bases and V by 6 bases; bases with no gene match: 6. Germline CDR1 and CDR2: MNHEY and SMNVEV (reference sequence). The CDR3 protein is CASRMGGRVSYNEQFF. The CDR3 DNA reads TGTGCCAGCAGAATGGGCGGGAGGGTCTCCTACAATGAGCAGTTCTTC.

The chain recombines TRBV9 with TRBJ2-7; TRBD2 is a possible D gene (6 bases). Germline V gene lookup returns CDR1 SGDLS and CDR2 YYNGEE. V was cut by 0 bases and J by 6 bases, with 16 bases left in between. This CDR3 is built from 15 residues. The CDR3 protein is CASSVDIFRGSEQYF. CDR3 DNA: TGTGCCAGCAGCGTAGACATTTTCCGGGGGAGCGAGCAGTACTTC.

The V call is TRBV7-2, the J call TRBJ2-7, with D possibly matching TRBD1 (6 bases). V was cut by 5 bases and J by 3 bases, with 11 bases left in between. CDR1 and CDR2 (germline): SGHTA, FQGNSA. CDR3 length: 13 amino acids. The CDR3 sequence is CASSPTGFYEQYF. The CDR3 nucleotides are TGTGCCAGCAGCCCTACAGGGTTCTACGAGCAGTACTTC.

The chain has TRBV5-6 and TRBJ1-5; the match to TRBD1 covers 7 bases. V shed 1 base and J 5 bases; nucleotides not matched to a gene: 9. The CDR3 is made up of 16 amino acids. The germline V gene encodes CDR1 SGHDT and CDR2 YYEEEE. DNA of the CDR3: TGTGCCAGCAGCTTGAACTTTGACAGGGAGGATCAGCCCCAGCATTTT. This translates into CASSLNFDREDQPQHF.

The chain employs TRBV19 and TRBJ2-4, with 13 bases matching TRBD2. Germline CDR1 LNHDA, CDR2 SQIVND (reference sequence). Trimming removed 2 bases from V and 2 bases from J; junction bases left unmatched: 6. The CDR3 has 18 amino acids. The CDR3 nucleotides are TGTGCCAGTAGTATACAACTAGCGGGAGGGGGGACCAAAAACATTCAGTACTTC. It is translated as CASSIQLAGGGTKNIQYF.

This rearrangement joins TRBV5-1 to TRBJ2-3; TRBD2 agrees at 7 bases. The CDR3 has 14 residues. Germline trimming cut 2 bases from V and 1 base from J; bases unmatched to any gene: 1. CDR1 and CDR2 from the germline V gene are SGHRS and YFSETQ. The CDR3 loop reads CASSFGGGTDTQYF. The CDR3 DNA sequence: TGCGCCAGCAGCTTTGGGGGGGGCACAGATACGCAGTATTTT. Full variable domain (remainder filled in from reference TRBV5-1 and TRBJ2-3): KAGVTQTPRYLIKTRGQQVTLSCSPISGHRSVSWYQQTPGQGLQFLFEYFSETQRNKGNFPGRFSGRQFSNSRSEMNVSTLELGDSALYLCASSFGGGTDTQYFGPGTRLTVL.

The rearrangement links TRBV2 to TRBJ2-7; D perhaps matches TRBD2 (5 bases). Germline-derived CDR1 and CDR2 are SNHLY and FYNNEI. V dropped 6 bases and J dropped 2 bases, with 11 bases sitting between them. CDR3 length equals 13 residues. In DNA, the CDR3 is TGTGCCAGCAGGAGGGAGTTGCCCTACGAGCAGTACTTC. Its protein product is CASRRELPYEQYF.

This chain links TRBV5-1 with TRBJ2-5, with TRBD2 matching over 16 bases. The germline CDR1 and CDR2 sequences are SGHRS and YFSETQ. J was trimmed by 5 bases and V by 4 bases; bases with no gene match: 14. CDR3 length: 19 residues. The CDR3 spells CASSLGRGLAGGPRETQYF. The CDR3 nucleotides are TGCGCCAGCAGCCTGGGAAGGGGACTAGCGGGAGGGCCCCGGGAGACCCAGTACTTC.

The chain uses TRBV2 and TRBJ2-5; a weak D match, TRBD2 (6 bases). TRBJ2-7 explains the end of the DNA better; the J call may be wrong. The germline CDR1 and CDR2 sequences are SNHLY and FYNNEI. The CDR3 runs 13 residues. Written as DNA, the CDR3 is TGTGCCACAGGCGGGACGGCCGCCTACGAGCAGTACTTC. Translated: CATGGTAAYEQYF.

The CDR3 DNA is TGTGCCAGCAGTCGGGACGCGGGGGACTCTGGGGCCAACGTCCTGACTTTC. This gives the protein CASSRDAGDSGANVLTF. This chain links TRBV27 with TRBJ2-6; TRBD2 aligns across 7 bases. CDR1 and CDR2 (germline): MNHEY, SMNVEV (reference sequence). This CDR3 spans 17 amino acids. The V gene end was trimmed by 5 bases and the J gene end by 0 bases; junction bases not matched to a gene: 7.

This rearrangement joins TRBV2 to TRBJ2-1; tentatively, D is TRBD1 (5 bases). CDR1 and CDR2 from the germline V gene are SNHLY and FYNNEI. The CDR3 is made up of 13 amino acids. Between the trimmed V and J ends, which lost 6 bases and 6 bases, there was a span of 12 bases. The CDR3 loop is CASRLSQGNEQFF. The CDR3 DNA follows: TGTGCCAGCAGGCTATCTCAGGGCAATGAGCAGTTCTTC.

CDR3: CASSEARLAGGLGDEQFF. The CDR3, as DNA: TGTGCCAGCAGTGAAGCCAGACTAGCGGGAGGGCTTGGGGATGAGCAGTTCTTC. The genes are TRBV2 and TRBJ2-1; 14 positions agree with TRBD2. This CDR3 has 18 amino acids. Germline loops: CDR1 SNHLY, CDR2 FYNNEI. After removal of 0 bases from V and 8 bases from J, the junction contained 9 bases not matched to a gene.

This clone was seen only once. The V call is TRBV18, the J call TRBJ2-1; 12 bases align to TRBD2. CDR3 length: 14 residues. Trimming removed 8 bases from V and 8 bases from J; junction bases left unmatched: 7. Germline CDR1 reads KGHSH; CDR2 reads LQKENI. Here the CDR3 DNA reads TGTGCCAGCAAGACTAGCGGGAGCCGCGATGAGCAGTTCTTC. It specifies CASKTSGSRDEQFF.

The CDR3 coding sequence is TGTGCCACCAGCTCCCGCGCCCTTTTTTCCTACAATGAGCAGTTCTTC. Translated: CATSSRALFSYNEQFF. The chain links TRBV15 to TRBJ2-1; D unresolved. The germline V gene encodes CDR1 LNHNV and CDR2 YYDKDF (reference sequence). The CDR3 runs 16 residues. With 5 bases removed from V and 1 base from J, the gap between germline ends came to 15 bases.